Presented here are 28 T cell receptor beta chains from one specimen sequenced in a study of long-term antiretroviral therapy in people with HIV. Version v3.0 of the immunoSEQ assay ran at survey level. Profiled with immunoSEQ multiplex PCR; TCRdb holds only in-frame clones, not every one. The sample includes 15,000 to 20,000 clones, approximately 95% seen only once; the top ten take roughly 1.3%. The specimen comprised unsorted PBMCs, sampled 10 to 13 years after starting antiretroviral therapy. Source of these receptors: a man aged 25-40 years with HIV.

The chain links TRBV9 to TRBJ2-1, with D perhaps matching TRBD1 (6 bases). The CDR3 is made up of 11 amino acids. Germline CDR1 SGDLS, CDR2 YYNGEE. V gave up 2 bases and J gave up 9 bases, with 6 bases separating them. The CDR3 is CASSVDSEQFF. CDR3 DNA: TGTGCCAGCAGCGTGGACAGTGAGCAGTTCTTC.

The CDR3 DNA is TGTGCCAGCAGTGGGCCCCCCGAGGCCCTCGGGTATGGCTACACCTTC. Its translation: CASSGPPEALGYGYTF. The genes are TRBV2 and TRBJ1-2, with D hard to call. The CDR3 is made up of 16 amino acids. From germline, CDR1 is SNHLY and CDR2 FYNNEI. Trimming pared 4 bases from V and 5 bases from J, leaving 20 bases between. The full variable domain, in which reference TRBV2 and TRBJ1-2 provide the parts outside the CDR3, is EPEVTQTPSHQVTQMGQEVILRCVPISNHLYFYWYRQILGQKVEFLVSFYNNEISEKSEIFDDQFSVERPDGSNFTLKIRSTKLEDSAMYFCASSGPPEALGYGYTFGSGTRLTVV.

This sequence joins TRBV6-1 and TRBJ1-2, with D perhaps matching TRBD1 (6 bases). In germline, CDR1 is MNHNS, CDR2 SASEGT. Deletions cut 3 bases from V and 5 bases from J, with 19 bases between. The CDR3 length is 16 residues. CDR3 bases: TGTGCCAGCAGTGAGCTCATAACAGGGTATCCGTATGGCTACACCTTC. Amino acids: CASSELITGYPYGYTF.

This sequence joins TRBV7-9 and TRBJ1-2; TRBD1 matches 7 bases. The CDR3 runs to 15 residues. The V and J ends lost 5 bases and 5 bases, in that order; junction bases with no gene match: 11. In germline, CDR1 is SEHNR, CDR2 FQNEAQ (reference sequence). The CDR3 nucleotides are TGTGCCAGCAGCACCACTTTGGGACAGTCTTATGGCTACACCTTC. Translated: CASSTTLGQSYGYTF. The full variable domain, completed using reference TRBV7-9 and TRBJ1-2, is DTGVSQNPRHKITKRGQNVTFRCDPISEHNRLYWYRQTLGQGPEFLTYFQNEAQLEKSRLLSDRFSAERPKGSFSTLEIQRTEQGDSAMYLCASSTTLGQSYGYTFGSGTRLTVV.

V usage is TRBV11-2 and J usage is TRBJ2-4, with D uncertain. The CDR3 length is 14 residues. CDR1 and CDR2 (germline): SGHAT, FQNNGV. Trimming took 1 base from V and 0 from J, leaving 4 bases between them. Written as DNA, the CDR3 is TGTGCCAGCAGCTTAGGAGTAGCCAAAAACATTCAGTACTTC. Its translation: CASSLGVAKNIQYF.

This clone was seen just once. This rearrangement joins TRBV19 to TRBJ2-7, with TRBD2 identical over 14 bases. Looked up from germline, CDR1 is LNHDA and CDR2 is SQIVND (reference sequence). The CDR3 contains 17 residues. With 8 bases clipped from V and 0 bases from J, the junction kept 9 bases outside the gene matches. The DNA of the CDR3 is TGTGCCAGTTCGACTAGCGGGGGGGGCAGAAACTCCTACGAGCAGTACGTC. The encoded protein is CASSTSGGGRNSYEQYV.

V and J are TRBV20-1 and TRBJ1-2, with D unresolved. The germline gives CDR1 DFQATT, CDR2 SNEGSKA (reference sequence). The CDR3 extends over 11 amino acids. V was clipped by 6 bases and J by 5 bases, with 10 bases between them. The DNA of the CDR3 is TGCAGTGCCCCGCCGCCGTATGGCTACACCTTC. This codes for CSAPPPYGYTF.

The chain combines TRBV13 with TRBJ2-3; D not resolved. Trimming took off 3 bases at V and 4 bases at J, with 5 bases between the two ends. This CDR3 has 12 residues. Germline assignment: CDR1 PRHDT and CDR2 FYEKMQ (reference sequence). The CDR3 sequence is CASSLAADTQYF. The CDR3 DNA is TGTGCCAGCAGCTTGGCTGCAGATACGCAGTATTTT.

The count of this clone is one. The rearrangement joins TRBV5-4 to TRBJ1-4; a possible D gene is TRBD1 (6 bases). The CDR3 consists of 15 residues. Deletions cut 4 bases from V and 3 bases from J, with 13 bases between. Germline V gene lookup returns CDR1 SGHNT and CDR2 YYREEE (reference sequence). For the CDR3, the DNA is TGTGCCAGCAGCCTCGAGTGGGGGCCTAATGAAAAACTGTTTTTT. It yields the protein CASSLEWGPNEKLFF.

The V call is TRBV7-9, the J call TRBJ1-1; TRBD1 matches 7 bases. V dropped 3 bases and J dropped 1; count of bases not matched to a gene: 2. CDR1 and CDR2 (germline): SEHNR, FQNEAQ (reference sequence). This CDR3 region has 14 residues. The DNA for the CDR3 is TGTGCCAGCAGCTTGACAGGGTCGAACACTGAAGCTTTCTTT. As protein: CASSLTGSNTEAFF. Variable domain in full (rest from reference TRBV7-9 and TRBJ1-1): DTGVSQNPRHKITKRGQNVTFRCDPISEHNRLYWYRQTLGQGPEFLTYFQNEAQLEKSRLLSDRFSAERPKGSFSTLEIQRTEQGDSAMYLCASSLTGSNTEAFFGQGTRLTVV.

In this sample, this clone turned up once. This chain joins TRBV4-1 and TRBJ2-3; a possible D gene is TRBD1 (5 bases). V lost 5 bases, J lost 3 bases, and 15 bases lay in between. The germline CDR1 and CDR2 sequences are MGHRA and YSYEKL. This CDR3 comprises 15 residues. The CDR3 DNA reads as TGCGCCAGCAGCGGAGAAGCTCAGGGAACAGATACGCAGTATTTT. It encodes CASSGEAQGTDTQYF.

This clone was counted once. V usage is TRBV6-5 and J usage is TRBJ1-2; D not resolved. CDR1 is MNHEY and CDR2 is SVGAGI in the germline V gene. The CDR3 has 12 residues. V was shortened by 7 bases and J by 8 bases, with 14 bases between the two germline ends. CDR3 bases: TGTGCCAGCACCCGAGGCGGTCGGGGCTACACCTTC. Translation: CASTRGGRGYTF.

The V call is TRBV14, the J call TRBJ2-1; tentatively, D is TRBD2 (5 bases). This CDR3 region has 19 residues. Looked up from germline, CDR1 is SGHDN and CDR2 is FVKESK. The V end lost 0 bases, the J end lost 4 bases, and 22 bases lay between the germline ends. CDR3 sequence: CASSQDVSLAPGLYNEQFF. CDR3 nucleotides: TGTGCCAGCAGCCAAGATGTATCCCTAGCCCCCGGATTATACAATGAGCAGTTCTTC.

The chain is built from TRBV4-1 and TRBJ1-5; no clear D gene. Germline assignment: CDR1 MGHRA and CDR2 YSYEKL. The CDR3 has 15 residues. V lost 1 base and J lost 0, with 7 bases in between. The CDR3: CASSQGLYSNQPQHF. The CDR3 DNA reads as TGCGCCAGCAGCCAAGGACTTTATAGCAATCAGCCCCAGCATTTT.

The chain uses TRBV5-5 and TRBJ1-1; 8 nucleotides agree with TRBD1. CDR1 and CDR2 from the germline V gene are SGHKS and YYEKEE (reference sequence). The CDR3 runs to 15 residues. Trimming removed 1 base from V and 5 bases from J; junction bases left unmatched: 7. The CDR3 reads CASSLWAGGNTEAFF. The CDR3 bases are TGTGCCAGCAGCTTGTGGGCAGGGGGCAATACTGAAGCTTTCTTT.

The chain has TRBV9 and TRBJ1-2; 7 bases are a match to TRBD1. The CDR3 is made up of 14 amino acids. V gave up 3 bases and J gave up 7 bases; unmatched junction bases: 9. Germline V lookup: CDR1 SGDLS, CDR2 YYNGEE. In nucleotides, the CDR3 is TGTGCCAGCAGCGCACCGACAGGGTTGGTTGGCTACACCTTC. Translated, it gives CASSAPTGLVGYTF.

This chain joins TRBV28 and TRBJ1-6, with TRBD1 as a possible D gene (6 bases). Germline V gene sequence: CDR1 MDHEN, CDR2 SYDVKM. V shed 2 bases and J shed 9 bases, with 14 bases lying between them. This CDR3 has 15 amino acids. The DNA for the CDR3 is TGTGCCAGCAGTTTAACCTCCCACAGGGCTTCACCCCTCCACTTT. It yields the protein CASSLTSHRASPLHF.

The chain uses TRBV6-1 and TRBJ2-3; possible D gene TRBD2, 5 bases. The V gene lost 6 bases and the J gene lost 6 bases, with 19 bases spanning the gap. The CDR3 extends over 15 amino acids. From germline, CDR1 is MNHNS and CDR2 SASEGT. The chain's CDR3 is CASSPQRGTLDTQYF. CDR3 nucleotide sequence: TGTGCCAGCAGCCCCCAACGGGGAACTTTGGATACGCAGTATTTT.

V gene TRBV6-5 combines with J gene TRBJ1-1, with TRBD1 matching 11 bases. The CDR3 runs 15 residues. J gave up 0 bases and V 6 bases, and 3 bases lay outside the gene matches. Germline CDR1 is MNHEY and CDR2 is SVGAGI. CDR3 sequence reads: CASRRTGGLNTEAFF. The CDR3 nucleotides read TGTGCCAGCAGGCGGACAGGGGGCTTGAACACTGAAGCTTTCTTT.

This chain uses TRBV12-5 with TRBJ2-3; 10 positions agree with TRBD2. J lost 4 bases, V lost 6 bases, and 7 bases had no gene match. The CDR3 spans 15 residues. Germline V CDR1 and CDR2: LGHNT, FRNRAP. The CDR3, as DNA: TGTGCTAGTGGCCCCGGGACTAGCGTTGCAGATACGCAGTATTTT. This sequence encodes CASGPGTSVADTQYF. Looking up the rest from reference TRBV12-5 and TRBJ2-3 gives the full variable domain: DARVTQTPRHKVTEMGQEVTMRCQPILGHNTVFWYRQTMMQGLELLAYFRNRAPLDDSGMPKDRFSAEMPDATLATLKIQPSEPRDSAVYFCASGPGTSVADTQYFGPGTRLTVL.

The chain recombines TRBV28 with TRBJ2-5, with 10 bases fitting TRBD2. This CDR3 has 15 amino acids. With 5 bases clipped from V and 4 bases from J, the junction kept 7 bases outside the gene matches. Germline-derived CDR1 and CDR2 are MDHEN and SYDVKM. The CDR3 DNA sequence: TGTGCCAGCAGTACGATTACTAGCGGGGTAGAGACCCAGTACTTC. It translates to CASSTITSGVETQYF.

The CDR3 reads CASSEISGTGRGTQYF. The CDR3 DNA is TGTGCCAGCAGTGAAATCTCCGGGACAGGACGGGGGACCCAGTACTTC. The chain has TRBV2 and TRBJ2-5; 8 nucleotides agree with TRBD1. The CDR3 contains 16 residues. Trimming took 2 bases from V and 7 from J; bases not matched to a gene: 12. The germline V gene has CDR1 SNHLY and CDR2 FYNNEI.

This rearrangement joins TRBV2 to TRBJ2-5, with 7 bases that match TRBD2. The germline gives CDR1 SNHLY, CDR2 FYNNEI. This CDR3 region has 14 residues. The ends lost 4 bases at V and 1 base at J; junction bases unmatched: 3. CDR3 region: CASSVGLSQETQYF. The CDR3 bases are TGTGCCAGCAGTGTGGGACTATCCCAAGAGACCCAGTACTTC.

The V call is TRBV6-1, the J call TRBJ2-2, with 8 bases matching TRBD1. The CDR3 runs 14 residues. Germline CDR1 reads MNHNS; CDR2 reads SASEGT. V dropped 3 bases and J dropped 6; count of bases not matched to a gene: 3. CDR3 sequence: CASSDGQGSGELFF. The CDR3 DNA sequence: TGTGCCAGCAGTGATGGACAGGGCTCCGGGGAGCTGTTTTTT.

This chain links TRBV19 with TRBJ1-5; D remains ambiguous. Germline CDR1 LNHDA, CDR2 SQIVND (reference sequence). The CDR3 length is 13 residues. The V gene lost 5 bases and the J gene lost 3 bases, with 8 bases spanning the gap. The CDR3 region has the DNA TGTGCCAGTAGTGGGGTTCACAATCAGCCCCAGCATTTT. This sequence encodes CASSGVHNQPQHF.

The chain links TRBV20-1 to TRBJ2-7; TRBD2 is a possible D gene (6 bases). The CDR3 length is 11 residues. Trimming removed 4 bases at V and 6 bases at J, with 10 bases between. Germline assignment: CDR1 DFQATT and CDR2 SNEGSKA (reference sequence). This CDR3 is CSATQGGEQYV. The CDR3, as DNA: TGCAGTGCTACCCAGGGAGGCGAGCAGTACGTC.

V is TRBV6-5 and J is TRBJ2-7, with 7 bases aligning to TRBD1. The CDR3 is made up of 14 amino acids. Germline CDR1 MNHEY, CDR2 SVGAGI. The V and J ends lost 6 bases and 8 bases, in that order; junction bases with no gene match: 13. CDR3 bases: TGTGCCAGCAGCTCCGGGACAGCCTCTAAAAAGCAGTACTTC. Amino acid sequence: CASSSGTASKKQYF.

The chain couples TRBV6-1 to TRBJ1-5; D remains unclear. Germline V gene lookup returns CDR1 MNHNS and CDR2 SASEGT. Trimming left V 6 bases short and J 4 bases short, with 4 bases between. This CDR3 spans 11 amino acids. CDR3 amino acids: CASSRNQPQHF. CDR3 nucleotides: TGTGCCAGCAGCAGAAATCAGCCCCAGCATTTT.